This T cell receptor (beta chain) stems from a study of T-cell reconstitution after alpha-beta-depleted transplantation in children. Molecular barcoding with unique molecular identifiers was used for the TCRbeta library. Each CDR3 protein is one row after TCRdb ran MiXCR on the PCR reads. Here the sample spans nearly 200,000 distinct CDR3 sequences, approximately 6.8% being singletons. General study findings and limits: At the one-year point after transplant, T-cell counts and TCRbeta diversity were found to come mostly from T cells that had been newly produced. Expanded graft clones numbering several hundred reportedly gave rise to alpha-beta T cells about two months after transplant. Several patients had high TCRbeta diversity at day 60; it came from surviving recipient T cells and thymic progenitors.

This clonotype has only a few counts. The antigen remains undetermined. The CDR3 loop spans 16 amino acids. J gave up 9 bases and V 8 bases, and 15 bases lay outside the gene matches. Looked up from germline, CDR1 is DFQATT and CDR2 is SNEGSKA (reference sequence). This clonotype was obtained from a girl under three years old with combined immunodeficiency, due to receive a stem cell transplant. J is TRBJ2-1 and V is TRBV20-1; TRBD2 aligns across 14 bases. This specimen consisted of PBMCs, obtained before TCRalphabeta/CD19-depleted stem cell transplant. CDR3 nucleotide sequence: TGCAGTCGTTCACTGGGACTAGCGGGAGTTGGGGGTGAGCAGTTCTTC. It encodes CSRSLGLAGVGGEQFF.